Each of the 27 T cell receptor beta chains below was sequenced from the same sample in a study of T cell clonality in common variable immunodeficiency. This table comes from immunoSEQ multiplex PCR, and its TCRdb copy is limited to in-frame clones, with some not included. The sample includes 40,000 to 45,000 clones, none of them occurring once. The specimen was peripheral blood mononuclear cells. The receptors were sampled from a person aged 18 to 70 in good health.

This clone was detected many times. The read stops 3 residues short of the end of the CDR3; the missing end is completed from the germline J gene. This chain links TRBV20-1 with TRBJ2-1; 10 bases agree with TRBD2. This CDR3 spans 18 amino acids. CDR1 and CDR2 (germline): DFQATT, SNEGSKA (reference sequence). V gave up 1 base and J gave up 0 bases; unmatched junction bases: 9. The part of the CDR3 DNA that was read is TGCAGTGCTAGAGTAGCGGGAGGTTCACTTTACTCCTACAATGAG. Translation: CSARVAGGSLYSYNE. The full CDR3 protein reads CSARVAGGSLYSYNEQFF.

This clone was detected ten times or more. Read sequence stops 3 residues before the CDR3 end, and the germline J gene provides the missing end. The chain uses TRBV5-1 and TRBJ2-3, with a possible D match to TRBD2 (5 bases). CDR3 length equals 15 residues. The V gene lost 4 bases and the J gene lost 0 bases, with 12 bases spanning the gap. Germline loops: CDR1 SGHRS, CDR2 YFSETQ. The CDR3 DNA, read in part, is TGCGCCAGCAGCCGCCTAGCAGTTAGCACAGATACG. It is translated as CASSRLAVSTDT. The CDR3 reads in full as CASSRLAVSTDTQYF.

This clone has at least ten counts. The CDR3 end lies 3 residues beyond the end of the read and is filled in from the germline J gene. The rearrangement links TRBV19 to TRBJ2-1; 9 positions agree with TRBD2. Germline trimming cut 0 bases from V and 5 bases from J; bases unmatched to any gene: 5. The germline CDR1 and CDR2 sequences are LNHDA and SQIVND (reference sequence). The CDR3 runs 16 residues. The CDR3 bases that were read are TGTGCCAGTAGTATAGAGGGCGGGAGGGCCAACAATGAG. Translated, it gives CASSIEGGRANNE. The CDR3 reads in full as CASSIEGGRANNEQFF. The variable domain in full, completed from reference TRBV19 and TRBJ2-1, reads DGGITQSPKYLFRKEGQNVTLSCEQNLNHDAMYWYRQDPGQGLRLIYYSQIVNDFQKGDIAEGYSVSREKKESFPLTVTSAQKNPTAFYLCASSIEGGRANNEQFFGPGTRLTVL.

This clone was counted a few times. The CDR3 end is not reached by the read, which stops 3 residues before it; the germline J gene fills it in. The chain recombines TRBV20-1 with TRBJ1-1; D remains unclear. Trimming stripped 2 bases from V and 0 bases from J, with 16 bases between. The CDR3 runs 16 residues. Germline values: CDR1 DFQATT, CDR2 SNEGSKA (reference sequence). CDR3 sequence: CSARRQVVLVNTEAFF. The CDR3 DNA, read in part, is TGCAGTGCTAGAAGGCAAGTGGTGTTGGTGAACACTGAA.

The table lists this clone with many counts. CDR3: CASSSGQTFPSEQYF. The sequenced part of the CDR3 DNA is TGTGCCAGCAGCTCAGGACAGACCTTCCCCTCCGAG. The chain recombines TRBV5-4 with TRBJ2-7; tentative D call: TRBD1 (6 bases). The DNA ends 3 residues before the CDR3 does, and the rest of the CDR3 is filled in from the germline J gene. This CDR3 contains 15 residues. The V end lost 3 bases, the J end lost 6 bases, and 19 bases lay between the germline ends. In germline, CDR1 is SGHNT, CDR2 YYREEE (reference sequence).

In its sample, this clone was seen many times. Read sequence stops 3 residues before the CDR3 end, and the germline J gene provides the missing end. The chain recombines TRBV5-1 with TRBJ2-2; possible D gene TRBD2, 6 bases. CDR1 is SGHRS and CDR2 is YFSETQ in the germline V gene. Between the trimmed V and J ends, which lost 4 bases and 6 bases, there was a span of 16 bases. The CDR3 is made up of 15 amino acids. The sequenced CDR3 bases are TGCGCCAGCAGCCCCCGGGGCGGGGACCCCGGGGAG. It encodes CASSPRGGDPGE. The full CDR3 reads CASSPRGGDPGELFF.

This clone has at least ten counts. The sequenced part of the CDR3 DNA is TGTGCCAGTAGTTCAGGGAGGGGCGAG. Residues: CASSSGRGE. The full-length CDR3 reads as CASSSGRGEQYF. The V call is TRBV19, the J call TRBJ2-7; TRBD2 agrees at 7 bases. The read halts 3 residues ahead of the CDR3 end, with the missing end drawn from the germline J gene. This CDR3 has 12 amino acids. Germline trimming cut 5 bases from V and 6 bases from J; bases unmatched to any gene: 4. The germline CDR1 and CDR2 sequences are LNHDA and SQIVND (reference sequence).

Points on this clone: The read ends 3 residues shy of where the CDR3 ends; the end is completed using the germline J gene. The gene calls are TRBV2 and TRBJ1-4; 9 positions match TRBD1. Trimming took 4 bases from V and 7 from J; bases not matched to a gene: 7. The CDR3 is 15 amino acids. Germline-derived CDR1 and CDR2 are SNHLY and FYNNEI. CDR3 in amino acids: CASSASGQGGEKLFF. Incomplete CDR3 DNA: TGTGCCAGCAGTGCTTCGGGACAGGGAGGTGAAAAA. Variable domain in full (rest from reference TRBV2 and TRBJ1-4): EPEVTQTPSHQVTQMGQEVILRCVPISNHLYFYWYRQILGQKVEFLVSFYNNEISEKSEIFDDQFSVERPDGSNFTLKIRSTKLEDSAMYFCASSASGQGGEKLFFGSGTQLSVL.

This clone was observed at least ten times. The read ends 3 residues early relative to the CDR3; the germline J gene fills the gap. The chain carries TRBV5-6 and TRBJ2-5, with TRBD2 identical over 9 bases. Germline-derived CDR1 and CDR2 are SGHDT and YYEEEE. The junction had 4 bases not matched to a gene; V was cut back by 0 bases and J by 4 bases. This CDR3 is 15 amino acids long. The CDR3 spells CASSLGVSGRETQYF. The covered CDR3 bases are TGTGCCAGCAGCTTGGGGGTTAGCGGGAGAGAGACC.

This clone came up many times. The CDR3 is cut off 3 residues early in the read; its end comes from the germline J gene. The rearrangement uses TRBV5-6 and TRBJ1-5; D unclear. This CDR3 comprises 14 residues. Trimming stripped 4 bases from V and 2 bases from J, with 10 bases between. Germline V lookup: CDR1 SGHDT, CDR2 YYEEEE. CDR3 loop: CASSPAGGNQPQHF. The sequenced part of the CDR3 DNA is TGTGCCAGCAGCCCGGCCGGGGGCAATCAGCCC.

This clone was seen ten or more times. The read stops 3 residues short of the end of the CDR3; the missing end is completed from the germline J gene. The rearrangement uses TRBV19 and TRBJ1-4; 7 bases are shared with TRBD1. CDR1 LNHDA and CDR2 SQIVND come from the germline V gene (reference sequence). Trimming removed 6 bases from V and 8 bases from J; junction bases left unmatched: 12. The CDR3 loop spans 15 amino acids. The part of the CDR3 DNA that was read is TGTGCCAGTAGGCCCCGACAGGGTGAAAGGGAAAAA. This gives the protein CASRPRQGEREK. The whole CDR3 sequence reads CASRPRQGEREKLFF.

This clone was detected ten times or more. This CDR3 reads CASTPSSGELYEQYF. The DNA read from the CDR3 is TGTGCCAGCACCCCATCTAGCGGGGAACTCTACGAG. The V gene is TRBV2, the J gene TRBJ2-7; 9 nucleotides align to TRBD2. The read halts 3 residues ahead of the CDR3 end, with the missing end drawn from the germline J gene. CDR3 length: 15 amino acids. Germline V gene sequence: CDR1 SNHLY, CDR2 FYNNEI. The J segment lost 3 bases and the V segment lost 7 bases, leaving 10 bases of the junction unmatched.

This clone was seen a handful of times. The read ends 3 residues early relative to the CDR3; the germline J gene fills the gap. The chain uses TRBV11-1 and TRBJ2-3; 7 nucleotides line up with TRBD1. Germline V CDR1 and CDR2: SGHAT, FQDESV (reference sequence). Germline trimming cut 4 bases from V and 7 bases from J; bases unmatched to any gene: 5. The CDR3 contains 13 residues. The CDR3 bases that were read are TGTGCCAGCAGCTCCGGGACAGAGAATACG. It is translated as CASSSGTENT. The whole CDR3 sequence is CASSSGTENTQYF.

This clone has at least ten counts. The read ends 3 residues shy of where the CDR3 ends; the end is completed using the germline J gene. The chain carries TRBV20-1 and TRBJ2-7; TRBD2 matches 8 bases. V was pared by 5 bases and J by 3 bases, with 12 bases of the junction left unmatched. The CDR3 has 15 amino acids. Germline V gives CDR1 DFQATT, CDR2 SNEGSKA (reference sequence). The sequenced part of the CDR3 DNA is TGCAGTGCTGCCCCGGGGGGACTAGATTTCTACGAG. It yields the protein CSAAPGGLDFYE. The whole CDR3 is CSAAPGGLDFYEQYF.

For this clone: The missing CDR3 end, 3 residues past where the read stops, is filled in from the germline J gene. The rearrangement links TRBV29-1 to TRBJ1-4; 8 bases match TRBD1. The CDR3 runs to 17 residues. Germline V gives CDR1 SQVTM, CDR2 ANQGSEA. Trimming cost V 5 bases and J 0 bases; bases outside gene matches: 11. The sequenced part of the CDR3 DNA is TGCAGCGTTCAGAGCGGGACAGGAATTTCAACTAATGAAAAA. This encodes CSVQSGTGISTNEK. The complete CDR3 reads CSVQSGTGISTNEKLFF.

This clone was observed at least ten times. The missing CDR3 end, 3 residues past where the read stops, is filled in from the germline J gene. The chain is built from TRBV10-3 and TRBJ2-1, with 11 bases aligning to TRBD2. Trimming at V came to 6 bases and at J to 7 bases, leaving 14 bases not matched to a gene. The V gene's germline CDR1 is ENHRY and CDR2 SYGVKD. This CDR3 is built from 17 residues. CDR3 sequence reads: CAISGGTSGFAVNEQFF. CDR3 DNA, as far as it was read: TGTGCCATCAGCGGAGGGACTAGCGGCTTTGCGGTGAATGAG.

Remarks on this clone: From the germline J gene comes the end of the CDR3, since the read stops 3 residues before it. V gene TRBV7-6 combines with J gene TRBJ1-2, with 7 positions matching TRBD1. Germline loops: CDR1 SGHVS, CDR2 FNYEAQ. The CDR3 spans 15 residues. CDR3: CASSLLAGGTDTYTF. The CDR3 bases that were read are TGTGCCAGCAGCTTGCTAGCGGGAGGGACAGATACC.

This clone was seen repeatedly, ten times or more. The read ends 3 residues early relative to the CDR3; the germline J gene fills the gap. This sequence joins TRBV19 and TRBJ2-1; the match to TRBD1 covers 7 bases. Germline lookup yields CDR1 LNHDA and CDR2 SQIVND (reference sequence). The CDR3 loop spans 15 amino acids. After removal of 3 bases from V and 7 bases from J, the junction contained 9 bases not matched to a gene. The CDR3: CASSMYSVRGNEQFF. CDR3 DNA, as far as it was read: TGTGCCAGTAGTATGTACAGCGTCAGGGGGAATGAG.

As to this clone: The read ends 3 residues early relative to the CDR3; the germline J gene fills the gap. The chain uses TRBV7-9 and TRBJ1-4, with 9 nucleotides matching TRBD1. V lost 5 bases, J lost 3 bases, and 4 bases stayed unmatched. CDR1 is SEHNR and CDR2 is FQNEAQ in the germline V gene (reference sequence). The CDR3 is 15 amino acids. The CDR3 is CASSPRTGANEKLFF. Incomplete CDR3 DNA: TGTGCCAGCAGCCCTAGGACAGGGGCTAATGAAAAA.

This clone came up a few times. The read is 3 residues too short to cover the CDR3 end, so that end is filled in from the germline J gene. The chain joins TRBV2 to TRBJ1-5, with a weak D call TRBD1 (6 bases). This CDR3 is 17 amino acids long. Germline CDR1 reads SNHLY; CDR2 reads FYNNEI. The ends were cut back, 3 bases at V and 3 bases at J, with 18 bases in the middle. CDR3 loop: CASSDGSGQPPNQPQHF. Incomplete CDR3 DNA: TGTGCCAGCAGTGATGGCTCGGGACAACCCCCCAATCAGCCC.

This clone was counted many times. With the read ending 3 residues before the CDR3 end, the germline J gene is used to fill in that end. The rearrangement joins TRBV6-4 to TRBJ2-5, with TRBD2 identical over 13 bases. The length of the CDR3 is 14 residues. Germline V gene lookup returns CDR1 MRHNA and CDR2 SNTAGT. Unmatched junction bases numbered 0, after V lost 4 bases and J lost 4 bases. The CDR3 DNA, read in part, is TGTGCCAGCAGTGGGACTAGCGGGAGAGAGACC. Residues: CASSGTSGRET. The complete CDR3 protein is CASSGTSGRETQYF.

This clone ranks as medium-sized. The part of the CDR3 DNA that was read is TGTGCCAGTAGTAGTCGACTAGCGGGAGTGAGGCGCGCTAACAATGAG. This translates into CASSSRLAGVRRANNE. The full CDR3 protein reads CASSSRLAGVRRANNEQFF. V and J are TRBV19 and TRBJ2-1; 12 bases are a match to TRBD2. Read coverage stops 3 residues before the CDR3 terminus; the germline J gene supplies the remainder. The CDR3 contains 19 residues. CDR1 is LNHDA and CDR2 is SQIVND in the germline V gene (reference sequence). Unmatched junction bases numbered 15, after V lost 4 bases and J lost 5 bases.

This clone was picked up many times. The CDR3 DNA, read in part, is TGTGCCAGCAGCCGGGACTCCCAAGAGACC. Translated: CASSRDSQET. In full, the CDR3 reads CASSRDSQETQYF. The chain links TRBV11-2 to TRBJ2-5; D possibly corresponds to TRBD2 (6 bases). The read ends 3 residues early relative to the CDR3; the germline J gene fills the gap. Trimming took 5 bases from V and 1 from J, leaving 8 bases between them. CDR1 and CDR2 from the germline V gene are SGHAT and FQNNGV. CDR3 length equals 13 residues.

This clone was counted at least ten times. Read data end 3 residues before the CDR3 end; the end is taken from the germline J gene. The chain combines TRBV20-1 with TRBJ2-1, with TRBD2 identical over 10 bases. Germline assignment: CDR1 DFQATT and CDR2 SNEGSKA (reference sequence). CDR3 length equals 14 residues. V lost 2 bases and J lost 7; bases outside the gene matches: 5. CDR3 loop: CSARFPSGRNEQFF. Partial CDR3 DNA: TGCAGTGCTAGATTTCCTAGCGGGAGAAATGAG.

Many counts were recorded for this clone. CDR3 sequence reads: CASARDREETQYF. CDR3 DNA (partial): TGTGCCAGCGCCCGGGACAGGGAAGAGACC. This chain connects TRBV18 to TRBJ2-5; 9 bases agree with TRBD1. The read terminates 3 residues ahead of where the CDR3 ends, so the germline J gene completes it. Germline-derived CDR1 and CDR2 are KGHSH and LQKENI. The CDR3 runs 13 residues. With 8 bases clipped from V and 3 bases from J, the junction kept 4 bases outside the gene matches.

This clone occurred many times. The read terminates 3 residues before the CDR3 end, so the remaining end is supplied by the germline J gene. The chain joins TRBV30 to TRBJ1-1, with D hard to call. Per the germline V gene, CDR1 is GTSNPN and CDR2 is SVGIG (reference sequence). V lost 5 bases to trimming and J lost 1 base, with 5 bases between them. The CDR3 totals 11 residues. CDR3 in amino acids: CAWSRNTEAFF. CDR3 bases read: TGTGCCTGGTCGCGGAACACTGAA.

This clone has a count of ten or more. The sequence runs out 3 residues before the end of the CDR3; the remainder is reconstructed from the germline J gene. J is TRBJ1-2 and V is TRBV2; D is possibly TRBD1 (6 bases). The CDR3 sequence is 13 residues long. CDR1 is SNHLY, CDR2 FYNNEI, per germline. The ends were cut back, 6 bases at V and 5 bases at J, with 13 bases in the middle. CDR3 bases read: TGTGCCAGCAGCAACAGGGCGGTTTATGGC. Translating it yields CASSNRAVYG. In full, the CDR3 reads CASSNRAVYGYTF.